A single sample gave rise to the 10 T cell receptor beta chains below, sequenced in a study of early T cells in non-severe SARS-CoV-2 infection. TCRdb analysed the 5' RACE reads with MiXCR anew, one entry per CDR3 protein. There are 100,000 or so distinct CDR3 sequences in the sample; under 15% occur only once, and over 5% lies in the top ten. Material: whole blood. The source of these receptors is an adult who was a healthcare worker with PCR-confirmed SARS-CoV-2 infection or an uninfected control (not recorded which).

This clonotype was seen many times. The chain carries TRBV5-5 and TRBJ2-1; D is unclear. This CDR3 has 14 amino acids. Germline V CDR1 and CDR2: SGHKS, YYEKEE (reference sequence). V was clipped by 3 bases and J by 7 bases, with 14 bases between them. Here the CDR3 DNA reads TGTGCCAGCAGCTGGGTAACGGAAAAGAATGAGCAGTTCTTC. It translates to CASSWVTEKNEQFF.

This clonotype has only a few counts. The genes are TRBV10-2 and TRBJ1-1, with D maybe TRBD1 (5 bases). Between the trimmed V and J ends, which lost 4 bases and 3 bases, there was a span of 9 bases. The germline CDR1 and CDR2 sequences are WSHSY and SAAADI. The CDR3 has 13 amino acids. CDR3 residues: CASSAIRDTEAFF. The CDR3 DNA is TGCGCCAGCAGTGCGATCAGGGACACTGAAGCTTTCTTT.

V and J are TRBV7-9 and TRBJ2-2, with TRBD2 as a possible D gene (6 bases). CDR3 length equals 15 residues. The germline gives CDR1 SEHNR, CDR2 FQNEAQ (reference sequence). The ends were cut back, 1 base at V and 2 bases at J, with 8 bases in the middle. For the CDR3, the DNA is TGTGCCAGCAGCTTAGGCGCGGGAAACACCGGGGAGCTGTTTTTT. Translated, it gives CASSLGAGNTGELFF.

This clonotype was counted between two and nine times. J is TRBJ2-3 and V is TRBV5-6; 9 bases align to TRBD1. V dropped 0 bases and J dropped 3; count of bases not matched to a gene: 2. Germline CDR1 and CDR2: SGHDT and YYEEEE. CDR3 length equals 15 residues. For the CDR3, the DNA is TGTGCCAGCAGCTTGGGAGGACAGGGGACAGATACGCAGTATTTT. It specifies CASSLGGQGTDTQYF.

This clonotype was observed a handful of times. This chain connects TRBV7-6 to TRBJ2-5, with D perhaps matching TRBD1 or TRBD2 (5 bases each). Germline assignment: CDR1 SGHVS and CDR2 FNYEAQ. The CDR3 spans 16 residues. V gave up 1 base and J gave up 3 bases, with 15 bases separating them. CDR3 amino acids: CASSLEAGSGEETQYF. The CDR3 DNA follows: TGTGCCAGCAGCTTAGAGGCAGGGAGTGGGGAAGAGACCCAGTACTTC. Complete variable domain (other parts from reference TRBV7-6 and TRBJ2-5): GAGVSQSPRYKVTKRGQDVALRCDPISGHVSLYWYRQALGQGPEFLTYFNYEAQQDKSGLPNDRFSAERPEGSISTLTIQRTEQRDSAMYRCASSLEAGSGEETQYFGPGTRLLVL.

There are a few counts of this clonotype. The gene calls are TRBV29-1 and TRBJ2-3; D gene ambiguous. Looked up from germline, CDR1 is SQVTM and CDR2 is ANQGSEA. V lost 3 bases and J lost 2, with 6 bases in between. The CDR3 is 12 residues long. The CDR3 DNA reads TGCAGCGTTGAGACCCACACAGATACGCAGTATTTT. Its protein product is CSVETHTDTQYF.

Concerning this clonotype itself: A much larger clone lies one base from this, so it may be a read error. The chain combines TRBV14 with TRBJ1-4; D gene uncertain. Germline values: CDR1 SGHDN, CDR2 FVKESK. The length of the CDR3 is 13 residues. Trimming removed 1 base at V and 8 bases at J, with 8 bases between. This CDR3 reads CASSQVGGEKLFF. The CDR3 region has the DNA TGTGCCAGCAGCCAAGTCGGAGGAGAAAAACTGTTTTTT.

This clonotype was counted at least ten times. The chain couples TRBV14 to TRBJ2-1; 10 bases are a match to TRBD1. V was clipped by 1 base and J by 6 bases; unmatched bases: 15. Germline CDR1 and CDR2: SGHDN and FVKESK. The CDR3 contains 19 residues. CDR3 DNA: TGTGCCAGCAGCCAAGCAGACAGGGGGCGCAACCAGGCGGGCAATGAGCAGTTCTTC. Protein: CASSQADRGRNQAGNEQFF.

This clonotype was seen more than once but under ten times. The genes are TRBV12-3 or TRBV12-4 and TRBJ2-7; no clear D. Trimming took 1 base from V and 3 from J, leaving 4 bases between them. The CDR3 has 12 residues. CDR3 amino acids: CASSLGRYEQYF. CDR3 nucleotides: TGTGCCAGCAGTTTAGGTCGCTACGAGCAGTACTTC.

This clonotype was seen at least ten times. This chain uses TRBV20-1 with TRBJ2-2, with 14 bases aligning to TRBD2. This CDR3 is 14 amino acids long. CDR1 is DFQATT, CDR2 SNEGSKA, per germline (reference sequence). The V and J ends lost 0 bases and 15 bases, in that order; junction bases with no gene match: 6. CDR3 DNA: TGCAGTGCTAGAGACTGGACTAGCGGGAGGACTTTGTTTTTT. Encoded protein: CSARDWTSGRTLFF.